This TCR beta chain was sequenced in a study of metastatic and nonmetastatic thyroid tumors. Across the study: The comparison covered peripheral blood and tumor or nodule tissue in malignant and benign thyroid patients.

TCRdb re-called the PCR reads with MiXCR. Of 25,000 to 30,000 clones listed, over 15% are singletons. Looked up from germline, CDR1 is SGHTA and CDR2 is FQGNSA. The CDR3 spans 14 residues. V trimming: 5 bases; J trimming: 6 bases; junction bases outside the gene matches: 3. Thyroid surgery took place with no prior treatment in any patient. Only a few counts were recorded for this clone. The chain has TRBV7-2 and TRBJ2-3; 12 positions match TRBD2. The receptor's source is a male donor with papillary thyroid cancer or a benign thyroid nodule (not recorded which). Some clones in this sample may be carry-over from other donors' samples. The sample consisted of blood. The CDR3 loop reads CASSQTSGGDTQYF. The CDR3 bases are TGTGCCAGCAGCCAGACTAGCGGGGGCGATACGCAGTATTTT.